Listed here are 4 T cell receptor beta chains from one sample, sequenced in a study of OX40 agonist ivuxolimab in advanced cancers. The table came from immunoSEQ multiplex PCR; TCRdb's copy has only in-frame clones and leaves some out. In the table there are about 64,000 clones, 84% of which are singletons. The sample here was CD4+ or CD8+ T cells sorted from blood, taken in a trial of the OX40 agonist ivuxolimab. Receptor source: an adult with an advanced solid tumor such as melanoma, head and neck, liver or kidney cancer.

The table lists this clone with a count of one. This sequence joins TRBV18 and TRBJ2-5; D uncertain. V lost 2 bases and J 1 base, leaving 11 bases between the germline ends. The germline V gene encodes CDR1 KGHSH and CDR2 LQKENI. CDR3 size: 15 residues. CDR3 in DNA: TGTGCCAGCTCACCAAGTAATGGCCCCCAAGAGACCCAGTACTTC. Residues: CASSPSNGPQETQYF.

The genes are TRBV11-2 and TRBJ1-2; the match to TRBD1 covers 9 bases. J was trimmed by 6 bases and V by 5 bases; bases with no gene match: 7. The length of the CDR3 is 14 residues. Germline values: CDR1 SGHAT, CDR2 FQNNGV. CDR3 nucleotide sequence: TGTGCCAGCAGCCCACGACAGGGGGTACATGGCTACACCTTC. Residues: CASSPRQGVHGYTF.

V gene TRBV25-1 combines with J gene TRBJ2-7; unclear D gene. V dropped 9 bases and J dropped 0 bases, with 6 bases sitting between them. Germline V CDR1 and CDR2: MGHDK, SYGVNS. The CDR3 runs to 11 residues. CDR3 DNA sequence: TGTGCCAGTGAGAGCTCCTACGAGCAGTACTTC. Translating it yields CASESSYEQYF.

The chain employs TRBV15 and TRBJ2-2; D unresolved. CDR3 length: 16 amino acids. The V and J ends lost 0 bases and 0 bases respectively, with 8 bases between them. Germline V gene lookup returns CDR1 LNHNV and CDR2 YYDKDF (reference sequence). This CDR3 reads CATSRDRGANTGELFF. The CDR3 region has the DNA TGTGCCACCAGCAGAGATCGCGGAGCGAACACCGGGGAGCTGTTTTTT.